The 10 T cell receptor beta chains below were found in one sample sequenced in a study of control samples from healthy donors and cancer patients. This table comes from immunoSEQ multiplex PCR, and its TCRdb copy is limited to in-frame clones, with some not included. The profile shows 100,000 to 150,000 clones, more than 80% of them singletons. The specimen sequenced was blood. These receptors were collected from a man aged 18 to 29 in good health.

This chain links TRBV5-4 with TRBJ1-2, with 8 bases fitting TRBD1. The CDR3 contains 14 residues. CDR1 and CDR2 from the germline V gene are SGHNT and YYREEE (reference sequence). The V gene end was trimmed by 5 bases and the J gene end by 5 bases; junction bases not matched to a gene: 8. CDR3 loop: CASSYDRGGYGYTF. The CDR3 region has the DNA TGTGCCAGCAGTTATGACAGGGGTGGATATGGCTACACCTTC.

The chain is built from TRBV29-1 and TRBJ2-7, with D perhaps TRBD1 or TRBD2 (5 bases each). V was clipped by 8 bases and J by 5 bases, with 19 bases between them. CDR1 SQVTM and CDR2 ANQGSEA come from the germline V gene. CDR3 length equals 13 residues. CDR3 nucleotides: TGCAGCTTCAAGGGGCTAGGAGGCAACGAGCAGTACTTC. Its protein is CSFKGLGGNEQYF.

The rearrangement joins TRBV5-1 to TRBJ1-5; D is ambiguous. The CDR3 sequence is 13 residues long. Germline V lookup: CDR1 SGHRS, CDR2 YFSETQ. The ends were cut back, 4 bases at V and 4 bases at J, with 9 bases in the middle. The CDR3 nucleotides read TGCGCCAGCAGCCCGGACCTAAATCAGCCCCAGCATTTT. Amino acids: CASSPDLNQPQHF.

V gene TRBV11-2 combines with J gene TRBJ2-5; D is unclear. CDR3 length: 15 amino acids. Trimming left V 6 bases short and J 1 base short, with 15 bases between. CDR1 is SGHAT, CDR2 FQNNGV, per germline. DNA for the CDR3: TGTGCCAGCAGATTGGGCCAGTGGGGCCAAGAGACCCAGTACTTC. As protein: CASRLGQWGQETQYF.

This clone was recorded once. V gene TRBV5-1 combines with J gene TRBJ2-1; 10 bases align to TRBD2. This CDR3 contains 20 residues. Germline loops: CDR1 SGHRS, CDR2 YFSETQ. Losses at the gene ends were 4 bases for V and 8 bases for J; bases not matched to a gene: 24. This CDR3 reads CASSGAPGLATFKFKDEQFF. The CDR3 region has the DNA TGCGCCAGCAGCGGGGCTCCGGGACTAGCGACCTTTAAATTCAAGGATGAGCAGTTCTTC.

This sequence joins TRBV5-4 and TRBJ2-6; 7 nucleotides align to TRBD1. The V segment lost 6 bases and the J segment 0 bases; nucleotides outside the gene matches: 3. The CDR3 loop spans 15 amino acids. Germline CDR1 reads SGHNT; CDR2 reads YYREEE (reference sequence). The CDR3 DNA is TGTGCCAGCACGACAGGGTTCTCTGGGGCCAACGTCCTGACTTTC. Translation: CASTTGFSGANVLTF. Variable domain in full (rest from reference TRBV5-4 and TRBJ2-6): ETGVTQSPTHLIKTRGQQVTLRCSSQSGHNTVSWYQQALGQGPQFIFQYYREEENGRGNFPPRFSGLQFPNYSSELNVNALELDDSALYLCASTTGFSGANVLTFGAGSRLTVL.

This chain joins TRBV6-6 and TRBJ1-3, with TRBD1 identical over 9 bases. V dropped 4 bases and J dropped 4; count of bases not matched to a gene: 5. There are 15 residues in the CDR3. Germline V gene data show CDR1 as MNHNY and CDR2 as SVGAGI (reference sequence). The CDR3 nucleotides read TGTGCCAGCAGTTGGGACAGGGCTGGGGGAAACACCATATATTTT. Its translation is CASSWDRAGGNTIYF.

This clone was recorded once. This rearrangement joins TRBV13 to TRBJ1-2; D might be TRBD1 (5 bases). The V gene lost 0 bases and the J gene lost 3 bases, with 11 bases spanning the gap. CDR1 and CDR2 from the germline V gene are PRHDT and FYEKMQ (reference sequence). This CDR3 has 15 amino acids. The CDR3 bases are TGTGCCAGCAGCTTAGGCCGGGGGTCTGACTATGGCTACACCTTC. Protein: CASSLGRGSDYGYTF. Together with reference TRBV13 and TRBJ1-2, the CDR3 gives the full variable domain: AAGVIQSPRHLIKEKRETATLKCYPIPRHDTVYWYQQGPGQDPQFLISFYEKMQSDKGSIPDRFSAQQFSDYHSELNMSSLELGDSALYFCASSLGRGSDYGYTFGSGTRLTVV.

The chain joins TRBV5-8 to TRBJ2-1; 7 bases fit TRBD1. With 0 bases clipped from V and 0 bases from J, the junction kept 3 bases outside the gene matches. CDR1 is SGHTS, CDR2 YDEGEE, per germline. The CDR3 loop spans 16 amino acids. CDR3 DNA sequence: TGTGCCAGCAGCTTGGCGACAGGGCACTCCTACAATGAGCAGTTCTTC. Translating gives CASSLATGHSYNEQFF.

The rearrangement joins TRBV19 to TRBJ2-7; 12 nucleotides match TRBD1. Germline V gene lookup returns CDR1 LNHDA and CDR2 SQIVND (reference sequence). This CDR3 has 16 residues. Germline trimming cut 5 bases from V and 4 bases from J; bases unmatched to any gene: 9. The CDR3 sequence: CASSSIGTGGGYEQYF. CDR3 coding DNA: TGTGCCAGTAGTTCGATCGGGACAGGGGGCGGGTACGAGCAGTACTTC. The full variable domain, its missing parts supplied by reference TRBV19 and TRBJ2-7, is DGGITQSPKYLFRKEGQNVTLSCEQNLNHDAMYWYRQDPGQGLRLIYYSQIVNDFQKGDIAEGYSVSREKKESFPLTVTSAQKNPTAFYLCASSSIGTGGGYEQYFGPGTRLTVT.